This T cell receptor (beta chain) was retrieved from a study of blood T cells in healthy people across ages. Each sample yielded at least 6 million isolated PBMCs. Per sample, at least 6 micrograms of total RNA were extracted. This CDR3 contains 15 residues. CDR1 is SGHTA, CDR2 FQGNSA, per germline. V dropped 4 bases and J dropped 5; count of bases not matched to a gene: 8. The second PCR ran about 6 to 11 cycles with a sample-barcoded 5' primer and J-beta primers. Every cDNA was tagged by a template-switch adaptor with 12 random nucleotides. TCRdb called the 5' RACE reads again in MiXCR, with one record for every CDR3 protein. The table lists fewer than 1.5 million distinct CDR3 sequences, approximately 38% of them singletons, with 7.9% in the top ten.

Source material: blood. The clonotype was recovered from a woman aged 18 to 35 in good health. The V call is TRBV7-2, the J call TRBJ1-5, with 7 bases matching TRBD1. The CDR3 DNA reads TGTGCCAGCAGCTCCCTCGGGACAGTGTATCAGCCCCAGCATTTT. Its translation: CASSSLGTVYQPQHF. Full variable domain (outside the CDR3, taken from reference TRBV7-2 and TRBJ1-5): GAGVSQSPSNKVTEKGKDVELRCDPISGHTALYWYRQSLGQGLEFLIYFQGNSAPDKSGLPSDRFSAERTGGSVSTLTIQRTQQEDSAVYLCASSSLGTVYQPQHFGDGTRLSIL.